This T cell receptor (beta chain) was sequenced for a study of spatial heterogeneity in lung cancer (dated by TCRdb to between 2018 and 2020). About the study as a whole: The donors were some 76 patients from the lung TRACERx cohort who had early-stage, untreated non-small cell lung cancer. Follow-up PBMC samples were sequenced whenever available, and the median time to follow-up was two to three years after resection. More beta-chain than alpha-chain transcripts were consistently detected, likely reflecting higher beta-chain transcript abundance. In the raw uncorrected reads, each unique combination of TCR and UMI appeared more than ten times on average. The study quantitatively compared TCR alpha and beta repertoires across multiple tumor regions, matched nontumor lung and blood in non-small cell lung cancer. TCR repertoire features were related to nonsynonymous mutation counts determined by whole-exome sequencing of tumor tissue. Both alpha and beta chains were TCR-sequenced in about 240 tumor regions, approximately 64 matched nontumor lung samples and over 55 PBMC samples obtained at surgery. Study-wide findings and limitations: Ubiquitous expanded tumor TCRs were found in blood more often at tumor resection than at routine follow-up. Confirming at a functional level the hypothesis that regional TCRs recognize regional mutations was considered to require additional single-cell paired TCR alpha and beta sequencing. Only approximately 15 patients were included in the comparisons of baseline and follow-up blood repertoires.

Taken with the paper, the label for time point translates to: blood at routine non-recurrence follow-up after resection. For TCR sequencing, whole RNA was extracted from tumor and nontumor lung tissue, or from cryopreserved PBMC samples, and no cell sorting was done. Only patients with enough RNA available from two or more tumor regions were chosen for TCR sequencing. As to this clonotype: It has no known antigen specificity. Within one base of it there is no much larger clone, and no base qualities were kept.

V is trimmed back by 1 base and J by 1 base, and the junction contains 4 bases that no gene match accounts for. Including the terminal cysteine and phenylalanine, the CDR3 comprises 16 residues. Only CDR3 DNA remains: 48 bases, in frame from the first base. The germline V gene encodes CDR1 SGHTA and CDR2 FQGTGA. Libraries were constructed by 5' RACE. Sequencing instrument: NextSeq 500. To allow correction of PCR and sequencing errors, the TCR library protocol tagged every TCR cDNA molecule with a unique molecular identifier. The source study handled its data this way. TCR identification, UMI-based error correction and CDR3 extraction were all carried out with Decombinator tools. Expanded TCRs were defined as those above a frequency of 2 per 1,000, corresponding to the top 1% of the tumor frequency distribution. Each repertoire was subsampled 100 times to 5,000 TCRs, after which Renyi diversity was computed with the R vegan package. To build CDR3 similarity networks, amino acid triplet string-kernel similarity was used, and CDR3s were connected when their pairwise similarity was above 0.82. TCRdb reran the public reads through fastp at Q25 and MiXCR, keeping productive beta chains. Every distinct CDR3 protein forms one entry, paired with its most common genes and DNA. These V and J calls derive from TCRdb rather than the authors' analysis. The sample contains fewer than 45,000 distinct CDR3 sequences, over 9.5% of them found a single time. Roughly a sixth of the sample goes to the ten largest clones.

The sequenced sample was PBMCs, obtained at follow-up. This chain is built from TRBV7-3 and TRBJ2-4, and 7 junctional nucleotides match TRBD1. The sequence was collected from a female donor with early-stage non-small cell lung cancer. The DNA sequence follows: TGTGCCAGCAGCTTAATACGACAGGGCGCCAAAAACATTCAGTACTTC. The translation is CASSLIRQGAKNIQYF.